This TCR beta chain was retrieved from a study of regulatory T cells in long-lasting Graves disease (dated by TCRdb to 2020 to 2023). Regarding the research as a whole: Persistent Graves' disease was defined as antithyroid drug treatment for over 5 years with persistently positive TSH receptor autoantibodies. Persistent Graves' disease patients were compared with newly diagnosed Graves' disease patients by peripheral blood TCR sequencing and RNA sequencing. The study took place in China and was registered as a clinical trial. A total of around 35 samples were covered by TCR sequencing, comprising 13 persistent and roughly 20 newly diagnosed Graves' disease patients. Persistent Graves' disease patients in the clinical cohort had taken antithyroid drugs for roughly ten years on average. Results and caveats for the whole study, not just this receptor: Preferential use of TRBV28, TRBJ1-2 and TRBJ2-5 was observed in persistent disease, whereas TRBV20-1 and TRBJ2-1 were favored in newly diagnosed disease. The study examined only peripheral blood because the primary lesion, thyroid tissue, could not be accessed. The authors noted that the small sample size was a limitation that may lower accuracy. Only the TCR beta chain was sequenced and analyzed. Lower TCR Shannon entropy and fewer highly expanded clones were observed in persistent Graves' disease patients than in newly diagnosed patients, which suggested clonal expansion. A larger number of public clonotypes was shared among persistent patients (2,741) than among newly diagnosed patients (roughly 1,000).

Library preparation was by multiplex PCR. The reads were generated on an Illumina HiSeq 4000. To build TCR beta libraries, CDR3 regions were amplified by Arm-PCR using iRepertoire HTBI primers. Before sequencing, the PCR products went through gel purification. The authors processed their data as follows. Gene usage analysis of CDR3 amino acid clonotypes relied on the roughly 60 TRBV and 13 to 15 TRBJ segments identified across samples. Filtered high-quality paired reads were merged into contigs using COPE and FqMerger. BLAST was used to align contigs to IMGT TRBV, TRBD and TRBJ reference genes, and CDR3 was defined according to IMGT. Clonotypes above 0.1% frequency were classified as highly expanded clones. Shannon entropy served as the measure of repertoire diversity, while the Gini coefficient captured V-J evenness. A clonotype found in more than one individual was treated as public. The public reads were run again by TCRdb, first through fastp at Q25 and then through MiXCR, and only productive beta chains were kept. When rows share a CDR3 protein, they turn into one entry using the most common DNA and genes. The V and J calls reflect TCRdb's pipeline rather than the authors' work. For this sample the table gives under 500,000 distinct CDR3 sequences, of which around 21% were detected only once. The ten largest clones represent under 25% of the sample.

Sample time point, as interpreted from the label and publication: persistent/refractory GD, antithyroid drugs over 5 years with positive TRAb. RNA was extracted from PBMCs in TRIzol for both TCR sequencing and RNA sequencing. The diagnosis of Graves' disease followed American Thyroid Association guidelines. Patients were recruited from an endocrinology department in Xi'an, China. From each patient, approximately 10 milliliters of peripheral blood was collected into an EDTA anticoagulant tube. Ficoll Paque Plus density gradient separation was used to isolate PBMCs, and no further T cell sorting was performed. An Agilent 2100 Bioanalyzer and agarose gel were used to check RNA quality, and a NanoDrop 2000 was used to measure RNA concentration. A word on this clonotype: No cognate antigen has been identified for it. No base quality values were provided; no much bigger clone lies one nucleotide off.

The CDR1 and CDR2 encoded by the germline V gene are SGHTA and FQGTGA. From its cysteine to its phenylalanine, the CDR3 spans 17 amino acids. Only the CDR3 DNA is retained, 51 bases long and in frame from the first base. V is clipped by 2 bases and J by 0 bases, and the sequence between their germline boundaries is 14 bases long. This specimen was peripheral blood mononuclear cells (PBMCs), taken when the disease was refractory, from a patient treated with antithyroid drugs. The chain joins TRBV7-3 to TRBJ1-3; a confident D gene designation cannot be given. The receptor comes from a female donor with Graves disease. The nucleotide sequence is TGTGCCAGCAGCTTAGTTCAGGCAATCCTCTCTGGAAACACCATATATTTT. Its translation reads: CASSLVQAILSGNTIYF.